This T cell receptor beta chain was identified during a study of T cell changes during pregnancy in multiple sclerosis. This clone came up a few times. Only in-frame clones appear in the TCRdb table, and some are missing; sequencing was by immunoSEQ multiplex PCR. Here the sample spans more than 25,000 clones, around 89% being singletons. Trimming removed 1 base from V and 2 bases from J, with 13 bases in between. The germline V gene has CDR1 SGHDT and CDR2 YYEEEE. The CDR3 is made up of 15 amino acids. The sequenced sample was CD8+ T cells from peripheral blood mononuclear cells, obtained in the third trimester of pregnancy. The TCR comes from a female donor with multiple sclerosis, enrolled in a pregnancy study. The chain couples TRBV5-6 to TRBJ2-7, with D perhaps TRBD1 (6 bases). CDR3 DNA sequence: TGTGCCAGCAGCTTGCTCGCAGGGGTGCCCTACGAGCAGTACTTC. Translated, it gives CASSLLAGVPYEQYF.